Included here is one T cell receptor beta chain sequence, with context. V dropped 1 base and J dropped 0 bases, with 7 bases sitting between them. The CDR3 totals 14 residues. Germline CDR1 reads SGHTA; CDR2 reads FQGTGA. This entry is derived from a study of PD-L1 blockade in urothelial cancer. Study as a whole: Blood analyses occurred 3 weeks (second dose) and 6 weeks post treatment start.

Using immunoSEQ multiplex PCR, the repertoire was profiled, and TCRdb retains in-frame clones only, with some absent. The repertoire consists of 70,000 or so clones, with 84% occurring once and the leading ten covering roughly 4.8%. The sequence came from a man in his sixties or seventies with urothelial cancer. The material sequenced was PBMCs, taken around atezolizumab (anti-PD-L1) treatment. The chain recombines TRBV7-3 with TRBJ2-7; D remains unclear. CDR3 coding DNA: TGTGCCAGCAGCTTAAACGCGGACTCCTACGAGCAGTACTTC. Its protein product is CASSLNADSYEQYF.